The 18 T cell receptor beta chains below come from one sample, sequenced in a study of blood T cell repertoires in COVID-19. Clones were sequenced by immunoSEQ multiplex PCR, and TCRdb holds only the in-frame ones, with some missing. The top ten hold roughly a tenth of the sample, which has some 230,000 clones, about 88% seen once. The source material was peripheral blood. The receptors shown here come from a woman between 50 and 59 years old with COVID-19, enrolled during active disease.

This rearrangement joins TRBV19 to TRBJ2-2; maybe TRBD2 (7 bases). The germline CDR1 and CDR2 sequences are LNHDA and SQIVND (reference sequence). V lost 7 bases, J lost 5 bases, and 17 bases lay in between. The CDR3 is 15 residues long. The CDR3 loop reads CASTADGGRTGELFF. Written as DNA, the CDR3 is TGTGCCAGTACCGCCGACGGGGGGCGGACCGGGGAGCTGTTTTTT.

This clone was counted only a few times. The chain couples TRBV20-1 to TRBJ2-5; D is unresolved. The CDR3 is 13 amino acids. Germline V gene lookup returns CDR1 DFQATT and CDR2 SNEGSKA (reference sequence). Deletions cut 3 bases from V and 7 bases from J, with 15 bases between. Here the CDR3 reads CSASFPAEVTQYF. In DNA, the CDR3 is TGCAGTGCTAGTTTCCCCGCCGAGGTGACCCAGTACTTC.

This clone was seen once. Here the CDR3 reads CASSQRSRTNSYEQYV. In nucleotides, the CDR3 is TGCGCCAGCAGTCAGCGGTCAAGAACGAACTCCTACGAGCAGTACGTC. V is TRBV23-1 and J is TRBJ2-7; D is unresolved. TRBV23-1 is treated as an ORF (open reading frame) with a function not yet certain. V was clipped by 3 bases and J by 0 bases, with 15 bases between them. The CDR3 loop spans 16 amino acids.

The sample holds a few counts of this clone. The rearrangement links TRBV6-2 or TRBV6-3 to TRBJ2-2, with D unresolved. Trimming left V 0 bases short and J 0 bases short, with 17 bases between. The CDR3 consists of 19 residues. Germline V gives CDR1 MNHEY, CDR2 SVGEGT. The CDR3: CASSYSIDPAQSNTGELFF. In DNA form, the CDR3 reads TGTGCCAGCAGTTACTCGATAGACCCGGCACAGTCGAACACCGGGGAGCTGTTTTTT.

V is TRBV10-3 and J is TRBJ1-2, with D possibly matching TRBD1 (5 bases). Germline CDR1 ENHRY, CDR2 SYGVKD. CDR3 size: 14 residues. Trimming stripped 8 bases from V and 6 bases from J, with 19 bases between. The CDR3 coding sequence is TGTGCCATCGGGGAGGGACCTAAGGGAAATGGCTACACCTTC. It specifies CAIGEGPKGNGYTF.

This clone appeared a single time. The chain carries TRBV30 and TRBJ1-3, with D perhaps TRBD1 (6 bases). This CDR3 has 14 residues. Germline CDR1 is GTSNPN and CDR2 is SVGIG (reference sequence). V was shortened by 8 bases and J by 1 base, with 15 bases between the two germline ends. CDR3 nucleotides: TGTGCCCTAGGGGGGGTGTCGTCTGGAAACACCATATATTTT. It codes for CALGGVSSGNTIYF.

The V call is TRBV28, the J call TRBJ2-7; 9 nucleotides line up with TRBD2. V was pared by 6 bases and J by 7 bases, with 4 bases of the junction left unmatched. The CDR3 extends over 12 amino acids. Germline CDR1 MDHEN, CDR2 SYDVKM. The CDR3: CASRGLAREQYV. The CDR3 nucleotides are TGTGCCAGCAGGGGACTAGCTAGGGAGCAGTACGTC.

This clone was seen a single time. The chain recombines TRBV7-6 with TRBJ2-1, with TRBD1 matching over 11 bases. Trimming removed 5 bases from V and 7 bases from J; junction bases left unmatched: 7. The CDR3 covers 15 residues. Germline CDR1 SGHVS, CDR2 FNYEAQ. CDR3 DNA: TGTGCCAGCAGCCATTCCGGGACAGGGGGGAATGAGCAGTTCTTC. It encodes CASSHSGTGGNEQFF.

The V call is TRBV9, the J call TRBJ2-3, with 11 nucleotides matching TRBD2. Germline trimming cut 3 bases from V and 1 base from J; bases unmatched to any gene: 1. Germline assignment: CDR1 SGDLS and CDR2 YYNGEE. The CDR3 consists of 15 residues. The CDR3 nucleotides read TGTGCCAGCAGCGCGGGACTAGCGGGCACAGATACGCAGTATTTT. Its protein product is CASSAGLAGTDTQYF.

This sequence joins TRBV6-2 or TRBV6-3 and TRBJ2-3, with TRBD2 identical over 9 bases. The CDR3 is 16 residues long. Per germline, CDR1 MNHEY and CDR2 SVGEGT. The trim removed 4 bases at V and 5 bases at J, leaving 10 bases unmatched. CDR3 protein: CASSFNLAGSGDTQYF. The CDR3 DNA reads TGTGCCAGCAGTTTCAACCTAGCGGGGTCGGGAGATACGCAGTATTTT.

The rearrangement links TRBV9 to TRBJ2-2, with TRBD2 matching 7 bases. V trimming: 7 bases; J trimming: 0 bases; junction bases outside the gene matches: 9. This CDR3 contains 16 residues. CDR1 and CDR2 from the germline V gene are SGDLS and YYNGEE. The CDR3 DNA reads TGTGCCAGCCTCGGGGAGCGGGATTCGAACACCGGGGAGCTGTTTTTT. It encodes CASLGERDSNTGELFF. Full variable domain (rest looked up from reference TRBV9 and TRBJ2-2): DSGVTQTPKHLITATGQRVTLRCSPRSGDLSVYWYQQSLDQGLQFLIQYYNGEERAKGNILERFSAQQFPDLHSELNLSSLELGDSALYFCASLGERDSNTGELFFGEGSRLTVL.

This chain uses TRBV15 with TRBJ2-7; D not resolved. The length of the CDR3 is 13 residues. Trimming took off 3 bases at V and 0 bases at J, with 6 bases between the two ends. Looked up from germline, CDR1 is LNHNV and CDR2 is YYDKDF (reference sequence). The CDR3 DNA is TGTGCCACCAGCAGCCTACCCTCCTACGAGCAGTACGTC. Protein: CATSSLPSYEQYV.

The chain joins TRBV5-4 to TRBJ2-5; D is perhaps TRBD2 (6 bases). Germline lookup yields CDR1 SGHNT and CDR2 YYREEE (reference sequence). Trimming cost V 0 bases and J 0 bases, with 15 bases left between them. This CDR3 has 17 amino acids. This CDR3 reads CASSLVSGRTNQETQYF. In DNA form, the CDR3 reads TGTGCCAGCAGCTTGGTCAGCGGGCGAACTAACCAAGAGACCCAGTACTTC.

The V and J genes are TRBV19 and TRBJ1-2, with 8 bases lining up with TRBD1. CDR1 is LNHDA, CDR2 SQIVND, per germline (reference sequence). The CDR3 is made up of 13 amino acids. Trimming took 6 bases from V and 8 from J; bases not matched to a gene: 8. Here the CDR3 DNA reads TGTGCCAGTAGATTTCAGGGGGCGGAAGGCTACACCTTC. Amino acids: CASRFQGAEGYTF.

This chain joins TRBV27 and TRBJ1-5; D not resolved. Trimming pared 6 bases from V and 6 bases from J, leaving 18 bases between. Germline V gene data show CDR1 as MNHEY and CDR2 as SMNVEV (reference sequence). The CDR3 length is 15 residues. The CDR3 region has the DNA TGTGCCAGCAGGGAGACGGGGTCCCCGGGTCAGCCCCAGCATTTT. Encoded protein: CASRETGSPGQPQHF.

This chain uses TRBV5-1 with TRBJ2-2; a weak D match, TRBD1 (6 bases). The CDR3 has 17 residues. Trimming took 3 bases from V and 4 from J, leaving 19 bases between them. Germline values: CDR1 SGHRS, CDR2 YFSETQ. DNA for the CDR3: TGCGCCAGCAGCTATCAAAAAACAGGGTTGAGCACCGGGGAGCTGTTTTTT. It specifies CASSYQKTGLSTGELFF.

The rearrangement uses TRBV5-8 and TRBJ2-3; 9 bases map to TRBD1. The CDR3 covers 16 residues. Germline V gene data show CDR1 as SGHTS and CDR2 as YDEGEE. Trimming removed 3 bases from V and 2 bases from J; junction bases left unmatched: 7. The DNA for the CDR3 is TGTGCCAGCAGCTGGACAGGGGTTCGATTCACAGATACGCAGTATTTT. This encodes CASSWTGVRFTDTQYF.

The chain links TRBV12-5 to TRBJ2-5; 8 bases match TRBD1. Germline assignment: CDR1 LGHNT and CDR2 FRNRAP. The V and J ends lost 1 base and 2 bases, in that order; junction bases with no gene match: 3. This CDR3 is built from 15 residues. CDR3 residues: CASGLGTGKQETQYF. CDR3 DNA: TGTGCTAGTGGTTTGGGGACAGGGAAGCAAGAGACCCAGTACTTC. Complete variable domain (other parts from reference TRBV12-5 and TRBJ2-5): DARVTQTPRHKVTEMGQEVTMRCQPILGHNTVFWYRQTMMQGLELLAYFRNRAPLDDSGMPKDRFSAEMPDATLATLKIQPSEPRDSAVYFCASGLGTGKQETQYFGPGTRLLVL.